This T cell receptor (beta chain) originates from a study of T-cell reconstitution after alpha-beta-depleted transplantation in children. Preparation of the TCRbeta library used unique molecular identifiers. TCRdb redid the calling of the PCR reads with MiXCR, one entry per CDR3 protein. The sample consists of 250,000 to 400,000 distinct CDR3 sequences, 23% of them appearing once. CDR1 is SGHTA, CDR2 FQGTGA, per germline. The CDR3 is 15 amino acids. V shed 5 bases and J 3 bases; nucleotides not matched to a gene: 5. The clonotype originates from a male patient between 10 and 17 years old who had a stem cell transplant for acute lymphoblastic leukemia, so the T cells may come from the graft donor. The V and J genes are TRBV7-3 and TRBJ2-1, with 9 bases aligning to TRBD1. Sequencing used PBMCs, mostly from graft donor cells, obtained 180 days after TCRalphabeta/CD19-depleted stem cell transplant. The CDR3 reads CASSPTGGDYNEQFF. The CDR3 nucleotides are TGTGCCAGCAGCCCCACAGGGGGCGACTACAATGAGCAGTTCTTC.